This passage covers 9 T cell receptor beta chains from one sample sequenced in a study of blood T cells in healthy people across ages. Then a second PCR, running roughly 7 to 11 cycles, was carried out with a sample-barcoded 5' primer and a J-beta primer mix. In TCRdb, the 5' RACE reads were re-called with MiXCR into one record per CDR3 protein. This sample has approximately 680,000 distinct CDR3 sequences; about 30% occur once, and the top ten carry 15% to 17%. Sequenced sample: blood. Every receptor here comes from a woman of 80 years or more in good health.

This clonotype was recorded many times. The gene calls are TRBV11-2 and TRBJ2-1; no clear D gene. CDR1 and CDR2 from the germline V gene are SGHAT and FQNNGV. This CDR3 spans 13 amino acids. Trimming cost V 2 bases and J 4 bases, with 6 bases left between them. The CDR3 nucleotides read TGTGCCAGCAGCTTAAACGTATACAATGAGCAGTTCTTC. Residues: CASSLNVYNEQFF.

Comments on this clonotype: With a much larger clone just one base away, this may be a read error. V is TRBV20-1 and J is TRBJ2-1; 7 bases are shared with TRBD1. The germline gives CDR1 DFQATT, CDR2 SNEGSKA (reference sequence). The CDR3 extends over 12 amino acids. CDR3 protein: CRARVQGYEQFF. CDR3 DNA sequence: TGCAGGGCTAGAGTACAGGGGTATGAGCAGTTCTTC.

This clonotype showed up just once. The V call is TRBV30, the J call TRBJ2-5; D possibly uses TRBD1 or TRBD2 (6 bases each). Between the trimmed V and J ends, which lost 4 bases and 5 bases, there was a span of 17 bases. CDR1 and CDR2 from the germline V gene are GTSNPN and SVGIG (reference sequence). The CDR3 is 14 amino acids. The DNA for the CDR3 is TGTGCCTGGAACCCCGGAGGGGGTGATGAGACCCAGTACTTC. It codes for CAWNPGGGDETQYF.

This clonotype was observed at least ten times. The CDR3: CASSLGTRGTSYEQYF. The CDR3 coding sequence is TGCGCCAGCAGCTTGGGAACTCGCGGGACCTCCTACGAGCAGTACTTC. The rearrangement links TRBV5-1 to TRBJ2-7, with D possibly TRBD2 on 6 matching bases. Trimming left V 0 bases short and J 0 bases short, with 13 bases between. This CDR3 region has 16 residues. Germline assignment: CDR1 SGHRS and CDR2 YFSETQ.

A note on this clonotype: At one end the junction does not follow the germline gene, possibly because of a read error. This chain connects TRBV5-1 to TRBJ1-1; no reliable D call. The CDR3 spans 15 residues. The germline gives CDR1 SGHRS, CDR2 YFSETQ. CDR3: CAGSLVEGRASEAFF. CDR3 DNA: TGCGCCGGCAGCTTGGTTGAAGGCAGAGCAAGTGAAGCTTTCTTT.

This clonotype was detected many times. The gene calls are TRBV6-2 or TRBV6-3 and TRBJ2-5; D might be TRBD1 or TRBD2, each matching 6 bases. This CDR3 has 15 amino acids. Germline assignment: CDR1 MNHEY and CDR2 SVGEGT. V lost 6 bases, J lost 5 bases, and 19 bases lay in between. The CDR3 coding sequence is TGTGCCAGCAGCTCCCAGGAGGGGGTTAGGGAGACCCAGTACTTC. Translation: CASSSQEGVRETQYF.

This clonotype showed up just a few times. This chain joins TRBV5-1 and TRBJ2-5; 7 bases match TRBD2. The end of the DNA is better explained by TRBJ2-7, so the J call may be wrong. Germline V lookup: CDR1 SGHRS, CDR2 YFSETQ. The CDR3 length is 14 residues. In DNA, the CDR3 is TGCGCCAGCAGCTTGGAGCTGCGGGAGATCGAGCAGTACTTC. It encodes CASSLELREIEQYF.

This clonotype was counted many times. The V gene is TRBV20-1, the J gene TRBJ1-2, with 7 bases aligning to TRBD1. The CDR3 has 13 amino acids. Germline values: CDR1 DFQATT, CDR2 SNEGSKA (reference sequence). The V gene end was trimmed by 6 bases and the J gene end by 4 bases; junction bases not matched to a gene: 8. The CDR3 loop is CSAPDRTSYGYTF. The CDR3 nucleotides read TGCAGTGCGCCGGACAGGACGTCCTATGGCTACACCTTC.

This clonotype was seen a handful of times. The chain employs TRBV7-2 and TRBJ2-2; 9 nucleotides match TRBD2. The CDR3 has 16 residues. V shed 2 bases, J shed 5 bases, and the junction held 6 bases outside the gene matches. Germline lookup yields CDR1 SGHTA and CDR2 FQGNSA. CDR3 in DNA: TGTGCCAGCAGCTTACCACGCGGGGGGGGGACCGGGGAGCTGTTTTTT. Residues: CASSLPRGGGTGELFF.